The T cell receptor (beta chain) described here comes from a study of OX40 agonist ivuxolimab in advanced cancers. Study-level background: Ivuxolimab, which targeted the costimulatory receptor OX40 (CD134), was an agonistic, fully human IgG2 monoclonal antibody. Peripheral TCRbeta sequencing was intended to test whether TCR sequence diversity was altered and clonal T-cell expansion was caused by ivuxolimab. Patients were allowed to have had prior anti-PD-1, anti-PD-L1 or anti-CTLA-4 therapy, and 30% to 40% of the dose-escalation patients had previously received checkpoint inhibitors. Intravenous ivuxolimab was administered to patients every 2 weeks at six dose levels: 0.01, 0.1, 0.3, 1.5, 3 and 10 mg/kg. The paper covers the monotherapy dose-escalation part of the phase I ivuxolimab trial, which included N of about 50 patients. The dose-escalation cohort was roughly 80% male with a mean age of about 60 years, ranging from roughly 23 to 79. Partial responses were achieved by three dose-escalation patients, of whom one had hepatocellular carcinoma and two had cutaneous melanoma. Among the roughly 52 dose-escalation patients, roughly 20 had hepatocellular carcinoma, 15 or so melanoma, 9 renal cell carcinoma and 9 head and neck cancer.

Concerning this clone: Which antigen it targets is not known. No much larger clonotype is one base removed from it; base qualities were not supplied.

Patients with autoimmune disease history or receiving systemic immunosuppression were excluded from the trial. In every dose cohort, peripheral blood was drawn for TCR sequencing at baseline, cycle 4 day 1, and cycle 7 day 1. The samples were drawn from a first-in-human, open-label, multicenter phase I dose-escalation trial of ivuxolimab. Adults with locally advanced or metastatic head and neck squamous cell, hepatocellular, melanoma or renal cell carcinoma were enrolled in the trial. Before TCR sequencing, CD4+ T cells and CD8+ T cells from peripheral blood were sorted into separate populations. Broad study findings and their caveats: Low levels of normalized T-cell clonal expansion were also seen in some nonresponding patients. Partial responders in the 0.1-3.0 mg/kg groups had among the lowest normalized peripheral clonal expansion, especially among CD8+ T cells. After ivuxolimab, more expanded clones were found on average in CD8+ T cells than in CD4+ T cells. At doses from 0.1 to 3.0 mg/kg, clonal expansion was seen in both CD4+ and CD8+ blood T cells between baseline and week 6. The antigen specificity of the clonally expanded peripheral T cells was not determined.

For sequencing of the TCRbeta CDR3 region, genomic DNA was extracted from the sorted cells. The immunoSEQ Assay was used for sequencing of TCRbeta CDR3 regions. TCRdb retrieved this table from immuneACCESS and kept in-frame rearrangements only. Not all clones are present; in checked studies, unresolved V genes account for under half, and no reason is known for the remainder. This sample is represented by more than 15,000 clones; around 70% of them were singletons. The top ten constitute about a quarter of the sample. The TCR was taken from an adult with an advanced solid tumor such as melanoma, head and neck, liver or kidney cancer. The sample here was CD4+ or CD8+ T cells sorted from blood, taken in a trial of the OX40 agonist ivuxolimab.

The CDR3 sequence is CASSLSGAGANVLTF. The DNA sequence reads TGTGCCAGCAGCTTAAGCGGGGCTGGGGCCAACGTCCTGACTTTC. The rearrangement combines TRBV11-3 with TRBJ2-6; 7 middle bases align to TRBD2. CDR3 length: 15 amino acids, cysteine to phenylalanine. Only CDR3 DNA is held: 45 bases, read in frame from base 1. V trim: 2 bases; J trim: 2 bases; unmatched bases: 0. CDR1 SGHNT and CDR2 YENEEA are derived from the germline V gene. The full variable domain, with segments outside the CDR3 supplied by the reference TRBV11-3 and TRBJ2-6 proteins, appears as EAGVVQSPRYKIIEKKQPVAFWCNPISGHNTLYWYLQNLGQGPELLIRYENEEAVDDSQLPKDRFSAERLKGVDSTLKIQPAELGDSAVYLCASSLSGAGANVLTFGAGSRLTVL.